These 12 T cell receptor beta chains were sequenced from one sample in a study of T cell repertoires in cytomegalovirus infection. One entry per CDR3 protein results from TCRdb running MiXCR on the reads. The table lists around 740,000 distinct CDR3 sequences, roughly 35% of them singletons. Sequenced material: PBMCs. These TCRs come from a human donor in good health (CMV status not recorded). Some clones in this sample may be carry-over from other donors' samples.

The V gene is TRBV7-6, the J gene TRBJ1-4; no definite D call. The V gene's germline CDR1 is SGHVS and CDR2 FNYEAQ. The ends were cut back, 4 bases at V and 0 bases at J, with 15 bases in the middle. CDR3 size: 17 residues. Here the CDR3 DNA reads TGTGCCAGCAGCTCAGACACGACTGTTGCAACTAATGAAAAACTGTTTTTT. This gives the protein CASSSDTTVATNEKLFF. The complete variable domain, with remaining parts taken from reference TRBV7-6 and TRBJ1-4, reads GAGVSQSPRYKVTKRGQDVALRCDPISGHVSLYWYRQALGQGPEFLTYFNYEAQQDKSGLPNDRFSAERPEGSISTLTIQRTEQRDSAMYRCASSSDTTVATNEKLFFGSGTQLSVL.

This chain's CDR3 is CASSVQGVSYEQYF. The CDR3 nucleotides are TGTGCCAGCAGTGTACAGGGGGTTTCCTACGAGCAGTACTTC. V gene TRBV6-5 combines with J gene TRBJ2-7, with 8 bases lining up with TRBD1. Germline V CDR1 and CDR2: MNHEY, SVGAGI. The ends lost 5 bases at V and 1 base at J; junction bases unmatched: 4. The CDR3 is 14 residues long.

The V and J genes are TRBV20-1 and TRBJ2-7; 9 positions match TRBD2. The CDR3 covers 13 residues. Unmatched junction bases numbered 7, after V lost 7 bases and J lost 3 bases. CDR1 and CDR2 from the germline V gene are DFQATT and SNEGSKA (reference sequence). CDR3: CSGKTSGVYEQYF. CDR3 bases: TGCAGTGGCAAGACTAGCGGCGTCTACGAGCAGTACTTC.

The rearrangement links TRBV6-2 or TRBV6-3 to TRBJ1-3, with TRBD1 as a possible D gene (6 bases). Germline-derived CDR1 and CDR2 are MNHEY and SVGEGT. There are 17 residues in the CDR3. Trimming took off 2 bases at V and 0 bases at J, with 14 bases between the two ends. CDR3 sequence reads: CASSYRQESRSGNTIYF. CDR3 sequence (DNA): TGTGCCAGCAGTTACAGACAGGAGTCTCGCTCTGGAAACACCATATATTTT.

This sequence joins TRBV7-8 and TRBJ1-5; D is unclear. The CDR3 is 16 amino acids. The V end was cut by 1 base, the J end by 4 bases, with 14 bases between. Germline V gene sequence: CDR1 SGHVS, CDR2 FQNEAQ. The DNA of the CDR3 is TGTGCCAGCAGCTTAGTGTCGCGGACTCCTAATCAGCCCCAGCATTTT. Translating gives CASSLVSRTPNQPQHF.

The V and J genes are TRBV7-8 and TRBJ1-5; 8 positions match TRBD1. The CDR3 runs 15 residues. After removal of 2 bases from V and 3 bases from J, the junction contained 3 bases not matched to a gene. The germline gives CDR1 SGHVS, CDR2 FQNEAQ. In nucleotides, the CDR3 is TGTGCCAGCAGCTTACTGACAGGGGCCAATCAGCCCCAGCATTTT. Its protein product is CASSLLTGANQPQHF.

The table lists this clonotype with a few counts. The CDR3 region is CASSLEAQRIQETQYF. In DNA form, the CDR3 reads TGTGCCAGCAGCTTAGAGGCCCAGCGGATTCAAGAGACCCAGTACTTC. The chain has TRBV7-2 and TRBJ2-5; weak D call: TRBD2 (5 bases). Germline CDR1 is SGHTA and CDR2 is FQGNSA. The V end was cut by 1 base, the J end by 2 bases, with 14 bases between. There are 16 residues in the CDR3.

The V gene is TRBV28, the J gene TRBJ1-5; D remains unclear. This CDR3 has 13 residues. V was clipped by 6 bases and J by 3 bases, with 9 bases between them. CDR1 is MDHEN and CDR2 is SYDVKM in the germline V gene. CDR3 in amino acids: CASSRTPNQPQHF. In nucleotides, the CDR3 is TGTGCCAGCAGCCGAACCCCCAATCAGCCCCAGCATTTT.

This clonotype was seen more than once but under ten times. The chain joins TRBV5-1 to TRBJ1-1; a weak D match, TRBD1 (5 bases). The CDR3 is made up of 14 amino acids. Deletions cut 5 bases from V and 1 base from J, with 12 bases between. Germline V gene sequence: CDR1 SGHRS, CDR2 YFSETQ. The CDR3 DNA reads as TGCGCCAGCAGGCCGACAGCGAAGAACACTGAAGCTTTCTTT. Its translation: CASRPTAKNTEAFF.

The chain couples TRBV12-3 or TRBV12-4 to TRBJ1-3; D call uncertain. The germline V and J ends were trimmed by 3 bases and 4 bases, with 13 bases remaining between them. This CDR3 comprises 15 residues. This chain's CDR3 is CASSFFSRPGNTIYF. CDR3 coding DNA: TGTGCCAGCAGTTTCTTCTCTAGGCCCGGAAACACCATATATTTT.

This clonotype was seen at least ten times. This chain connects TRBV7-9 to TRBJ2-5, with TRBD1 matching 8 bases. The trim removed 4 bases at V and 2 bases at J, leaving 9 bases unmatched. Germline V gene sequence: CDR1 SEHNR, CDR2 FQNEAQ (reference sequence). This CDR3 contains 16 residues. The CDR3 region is CASSSTGTGIQETQYF. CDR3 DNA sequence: TGTGCCAGCAGCTCAACCGGGACAGGTATACAAGAGACCCAGTACTTC.

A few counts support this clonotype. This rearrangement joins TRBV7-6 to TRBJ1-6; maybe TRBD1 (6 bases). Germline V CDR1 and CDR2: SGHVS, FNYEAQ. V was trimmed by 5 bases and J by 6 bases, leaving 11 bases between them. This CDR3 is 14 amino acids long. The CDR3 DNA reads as TGTGCCAGCAGCGACAGCAGGGGTAATTCACCCCTCCACTTT. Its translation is CASSDSRGNSPLHF.